Listed below are T cell receptor beta chains from one sample, sequenced in a study of T cell repertoires in cytomegalovirus infection. TCRdb re-called the reads through MiXCR, storing one row per CDR3 protein. This table holds roughly 310,000 distinct CDR3 sequences, approximately 32% found once. These receptors' antigens are unknown. The sample was cultured PBMCs, taken from culture after CMV antigen stimulation. These receptor sequences come from a human donor in good health (CMV status not recorded). Some clones in this sample may be carry-over from other donors' samples. The CDR3 runs from the conserved cysteine through the conserved F or W. A D gene is named only where the DNA matches it firmly. Expanded clones are given a class, and other clones once, few, many or no size at all.

>-|TRBD1|TRBV7-2|TRBJ1-6
CASRRPMGQANSPLHF
TGTGCCAGCAGGCGACCCATGGGACAGGCAAATTCACCCCTCCACTTT
>few|TRBD1|TRBV7-2|TRBJ1-2
CASSLSHGTGDGYTF
TGTGCCAGCAGCTTATCCCATGGGACAGGGGATGGCTACACCTTC
>few|TRBD1|TRBV10-3|TRBJ2-1
CATGDRDENNEQFF
TGTGCCACAGGGGACAGGGACGAGAACAATGAGCAGTTCTTC
>many|TRBD2|TRBV7-2|TRBJ2-1
CASSLLHHMSPTTSGSLREQFF
TGTGCCAGCAGCTTACTCCACCATATGTCCCCCACGACTAGCGGGAGTTTACGCGAGCAGTTCTTC
>-|TRBD1|TRBV7-8|TRBJ1-1
CASSAGQESKAFF
TGTGCCAGCAGCGCGGGACAGGAGTCGAAAGCTTTCTTT
>-|-|TRBV5-1|TRBJ2-7
CASSFETGPYEQYF
TGCGCCAGCAGCTTCGAGACAGGTCCCTACGAGCAGTACTTC
>few|TRBD1|TRBV7-8|TRBJ1-4
CASSLGTAPPTNEKLFF
TGTGCCAGCAGCTTGGGGACAGCTCCTCCAACTAATGAAAAACTGTTTTTT
>-|-|TRBV7-3|TRBJ1-1
CASSLILRMRDTEAFF
TGTGCCAGCAGCTTAATATTAAGAATGCGGGACACTGAAGCTTTCTTT
>few|-|TRBV7-9|TRBJ2-4
CASTADRPLAKNIQYF
TGTGCCAGCACCGCCGACAGGCCCCTAGCCAAAAACATTCAGTACTTC
>-|-|TRBV18|TRBJ2-2
CASSPPSAENTGELFF
TGTGCCAGCTCACCACCGTCAGCGGAGAACACCGGGGAGCTGTTTTTT
>few|-|TRBV27|TRBJ1-3
CASSPGGRGGNTIYF
TGTGCCAGCAGTCCCGGGGGGCGCGGAGGAAACACCATATATTTT
>-|TRBD1|TRBV11-2|TRBJ1-1
CASSTRTGAITEAFF
TGTGCCAGCAGCACCCGGACAGGGGCTATCACTGAAGCTTTCTTT
>-|TRBD2|TRBV19|TRBJ2-3
CATLVAGATDTQYF
TGTGCCACCCTGGTAGCGGGAGCCACAGATACGCAGTATTTT
>-|-|TRBV27|TRBJ2-7
CASSLEGDPEQYF
TGTGCCAGCAGTTTAGAGGGGGATCCCGAGCAGTACTTC
>-|TRBD2|TRBV28|TRBJ2-7
CASRGAGTSVYEQYF
TGTGCCAGCAGGGGCGCCGGGACTAGCGTTTACGAGCAGTACTTC
>-|-|TRBV6-6|TRBJ2-3
CASSYSSGDTDTQYF
TGTGCCAGCAGTTACTCCTCAGGGGATACAGATACGCAGTATTTT
>-|-|TRBV5-4|TRBJ1-4
CASSLRTVATNEKLFF
TGTGCCAGCAGCTTGAGGACAGTTGCAACTAATGAAAAACTGTTTTTT
>-|TRBD2|TRBV24-1|TRBJ2-3
CATSDKREVTDTQYF
TGTGCCACCAGTGATAAGCGGGAGGTCACAGATACGCAGTATTTT
>many|-|TRBV7-2|TRBJ1-1
CASSPQGFNTEAFF
TGTGCCAGCAGCCCCCAGGGCTTTAACACTGAAGCTTTCTTT
>once|-|TRBV28|TRBJ1-5
CATWDQPQHF
TGTGCCACGTGGGATCAGCCCCAGCATTTT
>few|-|TRBV25-1|TRBJ1-1
CASSDPGITEAFF
TGTGCCAGCAGTGACCCAGGGATCACTGAAGCTTTCTTT
>-|-|TRBV19|TRBJ1-5
CASRKTAHQPQHF
TGTGCCAGTAGAAAAACAGCACATCAGCCCCAGCATTTT
>many|TRBD1|TRBV7-8|TRBJ2-1
CASSLEKNDRGRNEQFF
TGTGCCAGCAGCTTAGAGAAGAACGACAGGGGGAGGAATGAGCAGTTCTTC
>-|-|TRBV6-2/TRBV6-3|TRBJ2-2
CASSHGPGTAGELFF
TGTGCCAGCAGTCATGGACCGGGGACCGCTGGGGAGCTGTTTTTT
>-|-|TRBV29-1|TRBJ2-7
CSTISRLASSYEQYF
TGCAGCACTATCTCTCGGTTAGCCAGCTCCTACGAGCAGTACTTC
>-|-|TRBV2|TRBJ2-7
CASSATGIPYEQYF
TGTGCCAGCAGCGCAACAGGGATCCCCTACGAGCAGTACTTC
>few|-|TRBV19|TRBJ1-4
CASRWGKEKLFF
TGTGCCAGTAGATGGGGGAAGGAAAAACTGTTTTTT
>few|-|TRBV24-1|TRBJ2-5
CATSDNSIETQYF
TGTGCCACCAGTGATAACAGTATCGAGACCCAGTACTTC
>few|TRBD2|TRBV12-3/TRBV12-4|TRBJ2-1
CASSLGRAGGNNEQFF
TGTGCCAGCAGTTTAGGGCGAGCGGGAGGGAACAATGAGCAGTTCTTC
>-|TRBD1|TRBV20-1|TRBJ1-1
CSASSGQELNTEAFF
TGCAGTGCTAGTTCCGGACAGGAGCTGAACACTGAAGCTTTCTTT
>few|-|TRBV12-3/TRBV12-4|TRBJ1-5
CASSFLLPGQYSNQPQHF
TGTGCCAGCAGTTTCCTATTACCGGGACAATATAGCAATCAGCCCCAGCATTTT
>-|-|TRBV12-5|TRBJ2-5
CASGRPETQYF
TGTGCTAGTGGTCGACCGGAGACCCAGTACTTC
>few|-|TRBV7-8|TRBJ2-7
CASRGREVYEQYF
TGTGCCAGCAGAGGCAGGGAGGTCTACGAGCAGTACTTC
>-|-|TRBV27|TRBJ2-3
CASSLSVYTDTQYF
TGTGCCAGCAGTTTATCCGTCTACACAGATACGCAGTATTTT
>many|-|TRBV20-1|TRBJ2-7
CSARDAQRTYEQYF
TGCAGTGCTAGAGATGCCCAGCGCACCTACGAGCAGTACTTC
>few|TRBD2|TRBV5-1|TRBJ2-7
CASSLGRFGLVGYEQYF
TGCGCCAGCAGCTTGGGTCGTTTTGGACTAGTAGGTTACGAGCAGTACTTC
>-|-|TRBV19|TRBJ2-1
CASSIIGIYNEQFF
TGTGCCAGTAGTATAATTGGGATATACAATGAGCAGTTCTTC
>-|-|TRBV27|TRBJ1-4
CASSLAGRPGKLFF
TGTGCCAGCAGTTTAGCAGGGCGCCCGGGAAAACTGTTTTTT
>-|TRBD2|TRBV24-1|TRBJ2-1
CATSDPGLAGHPNEQFF
TGTGCCACCAGTGACCCTGGACTAGCGGGACATCCCAATGAGCAGTTCTTC
>-|-|TRBV2|TRBJ1-5
CASSALGEGNQPQHF
TGTGCCAGCAGTGCCTTGGGGGAAGGCAATCAGCCCCAGCATTTT
>-|-|TRBV6-6|TRBJ1-6
CASSYSFGDSPLHF
TGTGCCAGCAGTTACTCTTTTGGGGATTCACCCCTCCACTTT
>few|TRBD1|TRBV11-2|TRBJ1-1
CASRDRPSSTEAFF
TGTGCCAGCAGGGACAGGCCATCATCCACTGAAGCTTTCTTT
>few|TRBD2|TRBV11-1|TRBJ2-1
CASTPFLAGADEQFF
TGTGCCAGCACCCCGTTTTTAGCGGGAGCCGATGAGCAGTTCTTC
>-|TRBD1|TRBV2|TRBJ1-2
CAGGDRGSYGYTF
TGTGCCGGGGGGGACAGGGGTTCCTATGGCTACACCTTC
>-|-|TRBV6-1|TRBJ2-7
CAARGTFSYEQYF
TGTGCGGCACGGGGGACCTTTTCCTACGAGCAGTACTTC
>-|-|TRBV7-2|TRBJ1-4
CASSLSREKLFF
TGTGCCAGCAGCTTGTCCCGTGAAAAACTGTTTTTT
>few|-|TRBV15|TRBJ1-5
CATSGPGTVNQPQHF
TGTGCCACCAGCGGGCCCGGGACGGTGAATCAGCCCCAGCATTTT
>few|-|TRBV7-9|TRBJ1-4
CASSLSPGSTNEKLFF
TGTGCCAGCAGCTTATCCCCGGGGTCAACTAATGAAAAACTGTTTTTT